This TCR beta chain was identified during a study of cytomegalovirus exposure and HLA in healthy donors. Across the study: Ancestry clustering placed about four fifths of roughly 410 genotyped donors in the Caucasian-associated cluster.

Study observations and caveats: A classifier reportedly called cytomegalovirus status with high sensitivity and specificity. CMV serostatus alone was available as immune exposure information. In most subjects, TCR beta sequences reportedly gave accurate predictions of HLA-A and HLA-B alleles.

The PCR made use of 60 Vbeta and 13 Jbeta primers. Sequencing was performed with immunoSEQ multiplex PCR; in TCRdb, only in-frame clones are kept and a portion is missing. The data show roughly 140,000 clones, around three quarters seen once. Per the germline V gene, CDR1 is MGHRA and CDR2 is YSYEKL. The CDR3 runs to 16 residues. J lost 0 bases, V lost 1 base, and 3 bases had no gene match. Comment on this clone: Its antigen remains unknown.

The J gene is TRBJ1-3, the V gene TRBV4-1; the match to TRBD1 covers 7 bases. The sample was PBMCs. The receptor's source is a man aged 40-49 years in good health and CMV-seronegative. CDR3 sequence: CASSQVGTVSGNTIYF. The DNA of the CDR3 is TGCGCCAGCAGCCAAGTCGGGACAGTCTCTGGAAACACCATATATTTT.